The 2 T cell receptor beta chains below come from one sample, sequenced in a study of T cell repertoires in cytomegalovirus infection. From the reads, TCRdb called clonotypes with MiXCR, one entry per CDR3 protein. The profile shows over 85,000 distinct CDR3 sequences, about 15% of them singletons. Source material: PBMCs. Every receptor here comes from a human donor in good health (CMV status not recorded). Some clones in this sample may be carry-over from other donors' samples.

The rearrangement joins TRBV29-1 to TRBJ2-3, with D uncertain. The germline V gene encodes CDR1 SQVTM and CDR2 ANQGSEA. CDR3 length: 12 amino acids. Trimming shortened V by 3 bases and J by 1 base, and 5 bases separated the two germline ends. The CDR3 nucleotides are TGCAGCGTTGACAGCGGCACAGATACGCAGTATTTT. This gives the protein CSVDSGTDTQYF.

Details on this clonotype: A read error may produce the germline difference seen at one junction end. CDR3: CARRSDRGLVTQYF. The CDR3 DNA reads as TGTGCCCGCAGATCGGACAGGGGGCTGGTGACCCAGTACTTC. The V and J genes are TRBV6-5 and TRBJ2-5; 11 positions match TRBD1. There are 14 residues in the CDR3. Looked up from germline, CDR1 is MNHEY and CDR2 is SVGAGI.